Following are 7 T cell receptor beta chains from one sample sequenced in a study of blood T cells in healthy people across ages. A sample-barcoded 5' primer and a J-beta primer mix were used in a second PCR of roughly 6 to 11 cycles. TCRdb recomputed calls from the 5' RACE reads with MiXCR, one row per CDR3 protein. The sample lists hundreds of thousands of distinct CDR3 sequences, 25% to 30% occurring once. Sequences were obtained from blood. Receptors were obtained from an elderly woman in good health.

This clonotype was seen a few times. This chain uses TRBV20-1 with TRBJ1-4, with TRBD1 matching over 7 bases. The germline CDR1 and CDR2 sequences are DFQATT and SNEGSKA (reference sequence). This CDR3 contains 15 residues. The junction had 3 bases not matched to a gene; V was cut back by 1 base and J by 1 base. The chain's CDR3 is CSARGRGRTNEKLFF. The DNA of the CDR3 is TGCAGTGCTAGAGGCAGGGGGAGAACTAATGAAAAACTGTTTTTT.

At least ten counts were recorded for this clonotype. CDR3 nucleotide sequence: TGTGCCAGCAGTTACTTTCGGGGGCGGATTGGGGCCAACGTCCTGACTTTC. It specifies CASSYFRGRIGANVLTF. The chain recombines TRBV6-2 or TRBV6-3 with TRBJ2-6, with D possibly being TRBD1 or TRBD2 (6 bases each). CDR3 length equals 17 residues. V shed 1 base and J shed 3 bases, with 13 bases lying between them. Germline V gives CDR1 MNHEY, CDR2 SVGEGT.

The CDR3 coding sequence is TGCAGTGCTAGCACAGTCCAAGAGACCCAGTACTTC. Translating gives CSASTVQETQYF. The chain uses TRBV20-1 and TRBJ2-5; D remains unclear. Germline CDR1 and CDR2: DFQATT and SNEGSKA (reference sequence). Between the trimmed V and J ends, which lost 3 bases and 1 base, there was a span of 6 bases. The CDR3 runs 12 residues.

This clonotype was seen only once. This may come from a read error, since a much larger clone is one base off. V usage is TRBV5-4 and J usage is TRBJ2-3, with TRBD2 matching 9 bases. V lost 4 bases and J lost 0; bases outside the gene matches: 3. Germline CDR1 reads SGHNT; CDR2 reads YYREEE (reference sequence). The CDR3 length is 15 residues. CDR3 DNA sequence: TGTGCCAGCAGCAGCGGGGGGTTCAGCACAGATACGCAGTATTTT. The encoded protein is CASSSGGFSTDTQYF.

This clonotype was seen only a few times. The chain employs TRBV6-5 and TRBJ2-1; maybe TRBD1 (6 bases). The J call may be wrong; the DNA end is better matched by TRBJ2-7. This CDR3 spans 16 amino acids. Germline-derived CDR1 and CDR2 are MNHEY and SVGAGI. The CDR3 nucleotides are TGTGCCAGCAGAACCTCAGGGGCGAGCTCCTACAATGAGCAGTACTTC. As protein: CASRTSGASSYNEQYF.

This clonotype was recorded at least ten times. The chain carries TRBV7-2 and TRBJ2-5; the match to TRBD2 covers 9 bases. The CDR3 sequence is 16 residues long. The V gene's germline CDR1 is SGHTA and CDR2 FQGNSA. With V trimmed by 4 bases and J by 5 bases, 11 bases remained unmatched. The CDR3 region has the DNA TGTGCCAGCAGCTATCTAGCGGGGTCGAGAGGTGAGACCCAGTACTTC. The encoded protein is CASSYLAGSRGETQYF.

In its sample, this clonotype was seen many times. The genes are TRBV12-3 or TRBV12-4 and TRBJ2-6; the D is unclear. V was pared by 5 bases and J by 2 bases, with 4 bases between. The CDR3 covers 13 residues. CDR3 sequence: CASSIPGANVLTF. The DNA for the CDR3 is TGTGCCAGCAGTATTCCTGGGGCCAACGTCCTGACTTTC.